This TCR beta chain was documented in a study of spatial heterogeneity in lung cancer. Study-wide points: In tumors, expanded intratumoral alpha and beta TCR counts tracked mutation counts.

This clonotype was counted ten times or more. Its matching antigen is unknown. Each CDR3 protein is one row after TCRdb ran MiXCR on the 5' RACE reads. The sample yields fewer than 20,000 distinct CDR3 sequences, 5.5% to 8.5% seen once. As for time point: sample taken at primary tumor resection. Whole RNA from tumor, nontumor lung or frozen PBMC was sequenced unsorted. This CDR3 region has 16 residues. The germline gives CDR1 LGHDT, CDR2 YNNKEL (reference sequence). With 1 base removed from V and 4 bases from J, the gap between germline ends came to 16 bases. This chain links TRBV3-1 with TRBJ1-1; D may be TRBD1 (5 bases). Material: lung tumor tissue, obtained at surgery. The TCR was taken from a female donor with early-stage non-small cell lung cancer. The CDR3 reads CASSQGAGPLATEAFF. The CDR3, as DNA: TGTGCCAGCAGCCAAGGGGCAGGGCCCTTGGCCACTGAAGCTTTCTTT.